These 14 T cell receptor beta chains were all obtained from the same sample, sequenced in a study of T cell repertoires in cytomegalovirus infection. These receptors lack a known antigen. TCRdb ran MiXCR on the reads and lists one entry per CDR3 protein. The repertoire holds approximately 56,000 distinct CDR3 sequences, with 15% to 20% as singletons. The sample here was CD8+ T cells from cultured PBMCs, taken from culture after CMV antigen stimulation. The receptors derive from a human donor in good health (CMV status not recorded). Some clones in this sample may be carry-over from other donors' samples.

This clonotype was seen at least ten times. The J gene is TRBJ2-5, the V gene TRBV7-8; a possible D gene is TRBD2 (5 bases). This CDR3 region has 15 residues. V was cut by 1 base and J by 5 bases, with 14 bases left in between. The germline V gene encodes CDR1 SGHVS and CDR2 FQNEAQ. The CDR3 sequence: CASSLEAGSGETQYF. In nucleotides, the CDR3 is TGTGCCAGCAGCTTAGAGGCGGGCAGTGGGGAGACCCAGTACTTC.

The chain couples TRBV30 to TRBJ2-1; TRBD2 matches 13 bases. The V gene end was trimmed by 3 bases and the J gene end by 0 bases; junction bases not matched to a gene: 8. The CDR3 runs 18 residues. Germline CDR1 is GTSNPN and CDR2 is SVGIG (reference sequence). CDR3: CAWSGLAGAPSSYNEQFF. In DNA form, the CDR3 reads TGTGCCTGGAGCGGACTAGCGGGGGCCCCGAGCTCCTACAATGAGCAGTTCTTC.

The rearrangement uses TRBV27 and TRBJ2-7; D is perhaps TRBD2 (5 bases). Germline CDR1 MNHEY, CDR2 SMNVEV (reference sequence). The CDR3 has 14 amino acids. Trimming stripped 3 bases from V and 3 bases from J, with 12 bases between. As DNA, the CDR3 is TGTGCCAGCAGTTTCGGGTCGGGGAACTACGAGCAGTACTTC. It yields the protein CASSFGSGNYEQYF.

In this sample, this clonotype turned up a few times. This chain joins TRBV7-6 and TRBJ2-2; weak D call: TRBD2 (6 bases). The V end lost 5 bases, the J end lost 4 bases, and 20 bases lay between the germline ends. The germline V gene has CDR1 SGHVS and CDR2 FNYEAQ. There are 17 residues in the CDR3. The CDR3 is CASSQTSALRGTGELFF. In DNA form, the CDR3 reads TGTGCCAGCAGCCAGACTAGTGCTTTACGGGGCACCGGGGAGCTGTTTTTT.

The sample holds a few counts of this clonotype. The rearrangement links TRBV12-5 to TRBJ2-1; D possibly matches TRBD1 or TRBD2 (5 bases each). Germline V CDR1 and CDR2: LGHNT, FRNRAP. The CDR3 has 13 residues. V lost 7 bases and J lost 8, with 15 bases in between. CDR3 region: CASAPGPFDEQFF. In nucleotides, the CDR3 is TGTGCTAGTGCCCCGGGACCCTTCGATGAGCAGTTCTTC. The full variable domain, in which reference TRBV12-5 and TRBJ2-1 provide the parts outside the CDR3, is DARVTQTPRHKVTEMGQEVTMRCQPILGHNTVFWYRQTMMQGLELLAYFRNRAPLDDSGMPKDRFSAEMPDATLATLKIQPSEPRDSAVYFCASAPGPFDEQFFGPGTRLTVL.

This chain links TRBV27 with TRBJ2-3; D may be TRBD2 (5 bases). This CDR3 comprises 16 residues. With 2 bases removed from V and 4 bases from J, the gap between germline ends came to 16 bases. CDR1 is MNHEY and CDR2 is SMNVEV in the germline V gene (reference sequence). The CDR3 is CASSLGPSGRSDTQYF. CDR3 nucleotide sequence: TGTGCCAGCAGTTTAGGTCCCTCGGGAAGGTCAGATACGCAGTATTTT.

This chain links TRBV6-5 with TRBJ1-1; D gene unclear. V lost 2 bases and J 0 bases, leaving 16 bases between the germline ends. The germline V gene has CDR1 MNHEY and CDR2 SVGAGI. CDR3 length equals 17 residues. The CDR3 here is CASSYELGQAMNTEAFF. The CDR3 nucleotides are TGTGCCAGCAGTTACGAATTGGGCCAAGCAATGAACACTGAAGCTTTCTTT.

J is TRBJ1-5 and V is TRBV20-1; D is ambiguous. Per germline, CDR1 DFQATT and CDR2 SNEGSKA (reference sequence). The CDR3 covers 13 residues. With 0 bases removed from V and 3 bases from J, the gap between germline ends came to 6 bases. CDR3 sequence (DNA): TGCAGTGCTAGAGAGGGCCTCAATCAGCCCCAGCATTTT. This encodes CSAREGLNQPQHF.

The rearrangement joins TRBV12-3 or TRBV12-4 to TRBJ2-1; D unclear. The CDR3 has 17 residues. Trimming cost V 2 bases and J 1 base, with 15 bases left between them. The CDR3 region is CASSLLGPGGSYNEQFF. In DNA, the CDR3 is TGTGCCAGCAGTTTATTGGGCCCTGGTGGGTCCTACAATGAGCAGTTCTTC.

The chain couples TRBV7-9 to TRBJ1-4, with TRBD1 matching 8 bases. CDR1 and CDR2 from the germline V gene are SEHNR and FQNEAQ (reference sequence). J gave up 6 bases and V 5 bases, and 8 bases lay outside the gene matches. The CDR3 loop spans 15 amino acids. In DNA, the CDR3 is TGTGCCAGCAGCCCCACCACAGGGGGGGATGAAAAACTGTTTTTT. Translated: CASSPTTGGDEKLFF. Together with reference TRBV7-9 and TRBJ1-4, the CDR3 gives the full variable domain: DTGVSQNPRHKITKRGQNVTFRCDPISEHNRLYWYRQTLGQGPEFLTYFQNEAQLEKSRLLSDRFSAERPKGSFSTLEIQRTEQGDSAMYLCASSPTTGGDEKLFFGSGTQLSVL.

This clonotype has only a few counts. In DNA form, the CDR3 reads TGTGCCAGTTCTCGAGGAGGTTCCTACGAGCAGTACTTC. Amino acid sequence: CASSRGGSYEQYF. This chain links TRBV5-3 with TRBJ2-7; perhaps TRBD2 as D (5 bases). TRBV5-3 is classed as an ORF, of uncertain function. The CDR3 is 13 amino acids. Trimming cost V 8 bases and J 1 base, with 13 bases left between them.

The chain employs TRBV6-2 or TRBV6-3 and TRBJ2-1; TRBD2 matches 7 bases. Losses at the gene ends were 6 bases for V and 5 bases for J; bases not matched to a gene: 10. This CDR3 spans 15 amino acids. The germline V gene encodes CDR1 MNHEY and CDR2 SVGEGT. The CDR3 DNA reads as TGTGCCAGCAGCCTCCCGGGGGGTCAAAACAATGAGCAGTTCTTC. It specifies CASSLPGGQNNEQFF.

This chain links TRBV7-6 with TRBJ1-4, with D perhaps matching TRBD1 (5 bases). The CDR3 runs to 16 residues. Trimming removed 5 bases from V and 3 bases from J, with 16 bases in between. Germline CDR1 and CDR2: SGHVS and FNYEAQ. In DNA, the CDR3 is TGTGCCAGCAGCCGCGCCAGGGCAGGACCTAATGAAAAACTGTTTTTT. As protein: CASSRARAGPNEKLFF.

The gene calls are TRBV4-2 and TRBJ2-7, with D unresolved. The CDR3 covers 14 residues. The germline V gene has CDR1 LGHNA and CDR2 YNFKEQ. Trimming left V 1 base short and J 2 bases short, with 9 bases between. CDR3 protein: CASSQASETYEQYF. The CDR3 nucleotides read TGTGCCAGCAGCCAAGCGTCTGAAACCTACGAGCAGTACTTC.